This T cell receptor beta chain is drawn from a study of T cell responses to AZD1222 COVID-19 vaccine. Regarding the study as a whole: A rise in Spike-specific TCR breadth and depth followed two AZD1222 doses. Repertoires in all cases were sampled only once the peak T cell response had passed.

The CDR3 loop spans 17 amino acids. The germline V gene encodes CDR1 SGHVS and CDR2 FQNEAQ. The ends lost 5 bases at V and 2 bases at J; junction bases unmatched: 12. Concerning this clone itself: Its matching antigen is unknown.

TCRdb keeps only in-frame clones here, not all; method: immunoSEQ multiplex PCR. The sample holds under 55,000 clones, about 86% seen once. This clonotype was obtained from an adult in good health. The chain couples TRBV7-8 to TRBJ2-5, with 9 bases fitting TRBD2. The source was peripheral blood, collected on day 0 of AZD1222 vaccination. The CDR3 is CASSLAVAGVGQETQYF. As DNA, the CDR3 is TGTGCCAGCAGCCTCGCCGTAGCGGGAGTAGGTCAAGAGACCCAGTACTTC.